This TCR beta chain comes out of a study of T cell responses to AZD1222 COVID-19 vaccine. Remarks on this clone: Its antigen is not identified.

The data were produced by immunoSEQ multiplex PCR, yet TCRdb's version contains in-frame clones alone and is incomplete. The sample lists under 200,000 clones, around nine tenths occurring once. Broader study findings: Spike-specific TCR breadth and depth both grew after two AZD1222 doses. Among spike-specific TCRs, nearly half reportedly target unmutated variant regions. The donor cohort was predominantly white British with a female majority, and clonal diversity may have been underestimated. Repertoires in all cases were sampled only once the peak T cell response had passed.

This CDR3 comprises 16 residues. The trim removed 3 bases at V and 0 bases at J, leaving 6 bases unmatched. The V gene's germline CDR1 is LGHDT and CDR2 YNNKEL (reference sequence). This rearrangement joins TRBV3-1 (or the pseudogene TRBV3-2) to TRBJ1-2, with TRBD1 matching over 8 bases. Sequenced material: peripheral blood, taken on day 0 of AZD1222 vaccination. This receptor was taken from an adult in good health. The CDR3 nucleotides read TGTGCCAGCAGCCAGTCAGGGGGCCACTCTAACTATGGCTACACCTTC. Translation: CASSQSGGHSNYGYTF.